The present TCR beta chain was sequenced within a study of blood T cells in healthy people across ages. Points from the study as a whole: Relative to aged donors, long-lived donors carried more naive CD4+ cells and displayed higher diversity.

This CDR3 comprises 15 residues. Germline CDR1 SGDLS, CDR2 YYNGEE. The J segment lost 1 base and the V segment lost 3 bases, leaving 4 bases of the junction unmatched. Alongside a J-beta primer mix, a sample-barcoded 5' primer served in a second PCR lasting roughly 6 to 11 cycles. Each TCR beta cDNA got a 12-nucleotide random molecular identifier. MiXCR was run by TCRdb on the 5' RACE reads, yielding one entry per CDR3 protein. The data show about 1.6 million distinct CDR3 sequences, almost 35% seen once. Donor samples were obtained from healthy Caucasian individuals from Russia, aged roughly 6 to 90. On this clonotype: No antigen is known for it.

V usage is TRBV9 and J usage is TRBJ2-1; 7 nucleotides agree with TRBD1. This clonotype was sampled from a woman in her twenties or thirties in good health. Specimen: blood. The CDR3 here is CASSDVGQSYNEQFF. In DNA, the CDR3 is TGTGCCAGCAGCGATGTGGGACAGTCCTACAATGAGCAGTTCTTC.